The clone carrying this T cell receptor beta chain was counted many times. Time point of the sample: newly diagnosed GD, antithyroid drugs for less than 3 months. From RNA extracted from PBMCs, the TCR library was made. The trim removed 5 bases at V and 7 bases at J, leaving 16 bases unmatched. The CDR3 length is 17 residues. Per germline, CDR1 SEHNR and CDR2 FQNEAQ (reference sequence). Investigators prepared the TCR beta libraries by applying iRepertoire HTBI primers and Arm-PCR of CDR3 regions. Each CDR3 protein gets one entry after TCRdb re-called the multiplex PCR reads with MiXCR. The sample includes 400,000 to 550,000 distinct CDR3 sequences, approximately 16% seen only once; the top ten take 20% to 25%. The record originates from a study of regulatory T cells in long-lasting Graves disease. Study-level background: Graves' patients, diagnosed recently, had received antithyroid drugs under 3 months.

The same data also contributed to another study, on T cells in Graves' hyperthyroidism and ophthalmopathy.

This TCR was recovered from a woman under 30 with Graves disease. V gene TRBV7-9 combines with J gene TRBJ2-3; TRBD2 aligns across 9 bases. Sequenced material: peripheral blood mononuclear cells (PBMCs), taken at new diagnosis, from a patient treated with antithyroid drugs. The CDR3 DNA is TGTGCCAGCAGCCCCAAATCCCCGGCGGCGGGGGGGCATACGCAGTATTTT. Amino acid sequence: CASSPKSPAAGGHTQYF.